These T cell receptor beta chains were read from a single sample in a study of regulatory T cells. Libraries were prepared by immunoSEQ multiplex PCR; TCRdb keeps only in-frame clonotypes and omits some of them. The table has over 25,000 clones, about 94% seen once; the top ten hold 0.75% to 1%. Sample: conventional CD4+ T cells sorted from blood. All receptors derive from a child aged 2-15 years with CD3G deficiency. Both conserved end residues are trimmed from each CDR3. The order of the fields is V gene, J gene, CDR3 protein.

TRBV6-1	TRBJ2-7	ASSPGPYPPEQY
TRBV6-1	TRBJ2-7	ASRPDRAGDEQY
TRBV6-6	TRBJ1-1	ASSPQGAPAAF
TRBV5-1	TRBJ1-1	ASSLAGVTEAF
TRBV28	TRBJ2-7	ASSPGRRQQY
TRBV28	TRBJ2-3	ASSSNWDRITDTQY
TRBV6-1	TRBJ2-7	ASSWGPSSYEQY
TRBV18	TRBJ2-7	ASSATGTSYEQY
TRBV19	TRBJ2-1	ASSIASGSINEQF
TRBV10-3	TRBJ2-7	AIAVQVGYEQY
TRBV7-6	TRBJ2-3	ASSPGRHSSTDTQY
TRBV4-1	TRBJ2-4	ASSQGDRGAKNIQY
TRBV7-3	TRBJ2-5	ASSSLTVGQETQY
TRBV10-3	TRBJ2-6	AIRSGSGANVLT
TRBV11-1	TRBJ2-1	ASSLGGSGNEQF
TRBV6-4	TRBJ2-7	ASSGGSYEQY
TRBV28	TRBJ1-4	ASSMYRNEKLF
TRBV28	TRBJ2-4	ASSSPTSGKNIQY
TRBV19	TRBJ2-2	ASSPGVANTGELF
TRBV6-1	TRBJ1-2	ASSVIPGLADSD
TRBV5-1	TRBJ1-1	ASSWDPHPDTEAF
TRBV5-1	TRBJ2-1	ASSLAGSYNEQF
TRBV19	TRBJ2-4	ASSIGGSAKNIQY
TRBV6-6	TRBJ1-1	ASRRQGAVEAF
TRBV7-8	TRBJ2-2	ASSSHSSGELF
TRBV9	TRBJ2-6	ASSVGPGANVLT
TRBV19	TRBJ1-3	ATGGNSGNTIY
TRBV28	TRBJ1-1	ASSSQGTTEAF
TRBV28	TRBJ2-3	ASSTWDTQY
TRBV7-9	TRBJ1-1	ASSLGGGLTEAF
TRBV6-1	TRBJ2-3	ASSGLRTDTQY
TRBV5-1	TRBJ2-1	ASSRLQTSGSSSYNEQF
TRBV5-1	TRBJ2-2	ASSLTAGANTGELF
TRBV9	TRBJ2-5	ASSVAGGRTETQY
TRBV28	TRBJ2-1	ASSGGYNEQF
TRBV7-8	TRBJ2-3	ASSLSPEGTQY
TRBV28	TRBJ1-3	ASSRTGTTGGNTIY
TRBV28	TRBJ2-5	ASSIPGQRGRGWTQY
TRBV6-1	TRBJ2-7	ATRALSSYEQY
TRBV19	TRBJ2-7	ASSPKPTTGSYEQY
TRBV5-1	TRBJ2-2	ASSHRSGANTGELF
TRBV10-3	TRBJ2-1	AISPDSTSSEQF
TRBV6-1	TRBJ2-2	ASSRQGGITGELF
TRBV6-5	TRBJ2-7	ASSSVAGESCYEQY
TRBV19	TRBJ2-6	ASSKRTGTTGANVLT
TRBV21-1	TRBJ1-5	ASSKVGHPGDEDQPQH
TRBV10-3	TRBJ2-7	AISRRLALSSYEQY
TRBV7-6	TRBJ2-3	ASSLTFYPDTQY
TRBV5-1	TRBJ2-5	ASSDGSQETQY